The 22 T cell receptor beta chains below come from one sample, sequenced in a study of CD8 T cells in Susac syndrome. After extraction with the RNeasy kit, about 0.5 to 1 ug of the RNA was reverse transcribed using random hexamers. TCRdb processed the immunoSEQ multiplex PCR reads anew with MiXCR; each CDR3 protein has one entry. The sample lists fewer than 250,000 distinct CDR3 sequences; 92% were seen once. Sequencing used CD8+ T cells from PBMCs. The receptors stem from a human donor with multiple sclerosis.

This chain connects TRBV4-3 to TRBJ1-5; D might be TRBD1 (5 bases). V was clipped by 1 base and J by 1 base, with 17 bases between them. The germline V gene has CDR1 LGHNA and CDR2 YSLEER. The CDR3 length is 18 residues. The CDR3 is CASSQVVSQGISNQPQHF. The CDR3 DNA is TGCGCCAGCAGCCAAGTCGTCAGCCAGGGCATAAGCAATCAGCCCCAGCATTTT.

The CDR3 region is CASSFPPIAGGVQETQYF. The DNA of the CDR3 is TGTGCCAGCAGCTTTCCCCCCATAGCGGGAGGAGTCCAAGAGACCCAGTACTTC. This rearrangement joins TRBV5-6 to TRBJ2-5, with TRBD2 matching over 10 bases. This CDR3 has 18 residues. V dropped 2 bases and J dropped 1; count of bases not matched to a gene: 11. The germline CDR1 and CDR2 sequences are SGHDT and YYEEEE.

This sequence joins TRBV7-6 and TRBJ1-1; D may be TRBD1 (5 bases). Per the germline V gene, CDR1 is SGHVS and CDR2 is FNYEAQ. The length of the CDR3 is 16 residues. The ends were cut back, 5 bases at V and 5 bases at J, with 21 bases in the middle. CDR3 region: CASSPGDGALGTEAFF. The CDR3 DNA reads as TGTGCCAGCAGCCCCGGGGACGGCGCTCTCGGGACTGAAGCTTTCTTT.

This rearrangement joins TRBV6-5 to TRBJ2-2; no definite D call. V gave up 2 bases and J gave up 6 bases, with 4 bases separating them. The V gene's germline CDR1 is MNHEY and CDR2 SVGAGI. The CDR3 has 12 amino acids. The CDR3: CASSYVPGELFF. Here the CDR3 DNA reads TGTGCCAGCAGTTACGTCCCCGGGGAGCTGTTTTTT.

The CDR3 spells CASSLVVWTSGRKSTGELFF. The DNA of the CDR3 is TGCGCCAGCAGCTTGGTGGTTTGGACTAGCGGGAGAAAATCCACCGGGGAGCTGTTTTTT. V usage is TRBV5-1 and J usage is TRBJ2-2; 13 bases map to TRBD2. Germline V gene lookup returns CDR1 SGHRS and CDR2 YFSETQ. The CDR3 is 20 amino acids. The V segment lost 0 bases and the J segment 4 bases; nucleotides outside the gene matches: 12.

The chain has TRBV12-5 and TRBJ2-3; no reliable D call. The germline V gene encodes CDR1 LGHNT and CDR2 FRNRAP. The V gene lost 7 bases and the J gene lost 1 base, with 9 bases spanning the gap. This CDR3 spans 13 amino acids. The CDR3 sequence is CASAPHRTDTQYF. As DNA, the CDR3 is TGTGCTAGTGCCCCACACCGCACAGATACGCAGTATTTT.

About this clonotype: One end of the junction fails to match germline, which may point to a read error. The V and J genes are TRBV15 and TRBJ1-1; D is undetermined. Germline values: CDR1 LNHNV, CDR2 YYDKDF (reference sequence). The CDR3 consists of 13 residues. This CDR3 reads CATSIDENTEAFF. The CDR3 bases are TGTGCCACCAGCATAGACGAGAACACTGAGGCTTTCTTT.

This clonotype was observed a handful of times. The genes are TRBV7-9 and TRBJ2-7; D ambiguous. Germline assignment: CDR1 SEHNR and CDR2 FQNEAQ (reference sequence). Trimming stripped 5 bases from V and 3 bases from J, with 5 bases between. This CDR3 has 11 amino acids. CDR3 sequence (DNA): TGTGCCAGCAGCGGGGACTACGAGCAGTACTTC. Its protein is CASSGDYEQYF. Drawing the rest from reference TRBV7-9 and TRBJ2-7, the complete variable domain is DTGVSQNPRHKITKRGQNVTFRCDPISEHNRLYWYRQTLGQGPEFLTYFQNEAQLEKSRLLSDRFSAERPKGSFSTLEIQRTEQGDSAMYLCASSGDYEQYFGPGTRLTVT.

CDR3 nucleotides: TGTGCCTGGCAACAGGGGCCTGAAGCTTTCTTT. Translation gives CAWQQGPEAFF. The chain carries TRBV30 and TRBJ1-1; 7 nucleotides align to TRBD1. After removal of 5 bases from V and 6 bases from J, the junction contained 3 bases not matched to a gene. Germline CDR1 reads GTSNPN; CDR2 reads SVGIG (reference sequence). The CDR3 is 11 amino acids.

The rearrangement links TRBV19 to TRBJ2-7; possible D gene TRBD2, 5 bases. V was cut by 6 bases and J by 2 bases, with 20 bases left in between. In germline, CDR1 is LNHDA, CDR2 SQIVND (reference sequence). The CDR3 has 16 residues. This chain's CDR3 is CASSSPPGLAPYEQYF. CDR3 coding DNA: TGTGCCAGTAGCTCCCCTCCAGGCCTAGCCCCCTACGAGCAGTACTTC.

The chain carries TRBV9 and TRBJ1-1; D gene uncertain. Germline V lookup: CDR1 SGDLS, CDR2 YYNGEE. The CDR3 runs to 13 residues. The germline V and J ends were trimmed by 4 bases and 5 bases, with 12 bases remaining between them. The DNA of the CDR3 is TGTGCCAGCAGCCCCCCAGGTGTGACTGAAGCTTTCTTT. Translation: CASSPPGVTEAFF.

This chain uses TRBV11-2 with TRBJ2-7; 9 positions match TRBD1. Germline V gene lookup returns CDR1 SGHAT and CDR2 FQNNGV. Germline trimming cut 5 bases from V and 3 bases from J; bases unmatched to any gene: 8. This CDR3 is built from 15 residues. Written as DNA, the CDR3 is TGTGCCAGCAGCGGCGGACAGGGGAAATACTACGAGCAGTACTTC. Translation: CASSGGQGKYYEQYF.

CDR3 protein: CAISEPTSGRINEQFF. The CDR3 nucleotides read TGTGCCATCAGTGAACCTACTAGCGGGAGAATCAATGAGCAGTTCTTC. The chain carries TRBV10-3 and TRBJ2-1; 11 positions match TRBD2. Germline CDR1 reads ENHRY; CDR2 reads SYGVKD. V dropped 3 bases and J dropped 6; count of bases not matched to a gene: 7. This CDR3 region has 16 residues.

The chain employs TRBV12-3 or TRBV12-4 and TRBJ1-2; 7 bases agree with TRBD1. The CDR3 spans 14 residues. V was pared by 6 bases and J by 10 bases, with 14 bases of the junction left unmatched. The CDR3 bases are TGTGCCAGCAGCCTTTCCGACAGGGTGGACGACTACACCTTC. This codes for CASSLSDRVDDYTF.

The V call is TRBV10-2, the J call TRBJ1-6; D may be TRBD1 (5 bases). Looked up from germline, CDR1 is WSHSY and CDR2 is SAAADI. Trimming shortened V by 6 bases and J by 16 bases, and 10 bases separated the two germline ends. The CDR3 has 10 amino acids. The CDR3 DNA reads TGCGCCAGCAGGGCCGGGACTCTCCACTTT. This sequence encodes CASRAGTLHF.

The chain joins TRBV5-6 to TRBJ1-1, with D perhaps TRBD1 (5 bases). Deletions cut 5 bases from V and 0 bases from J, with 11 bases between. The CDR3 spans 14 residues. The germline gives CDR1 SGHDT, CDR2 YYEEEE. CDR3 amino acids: CASRPAGVNTEAFF. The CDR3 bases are TGTGCCAGCAGGCCCGCGGGGGTGAACACTGAAGCTTTCTTT.

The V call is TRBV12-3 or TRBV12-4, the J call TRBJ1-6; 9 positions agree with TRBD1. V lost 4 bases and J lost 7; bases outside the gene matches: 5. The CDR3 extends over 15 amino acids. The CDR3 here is CASSSHGQGNSPLHF. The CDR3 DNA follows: TGTGCCAGCAGTTCCCATGGACAGGGGAATTCACCCCTCCACTTT.

The chain's CDR3 is CASSDGGRTNEKLFF. The CDR3 DNA reads TGTGCCAGCAGTGACGGGGGGAGGACTAATGAAAAACTGTTTTTT. The genes are TRBV6-5 and TRBJ1-4; D perhaps matches TRBD1 (5 bases). This CDR3 has 15 amino acids. Trimming took off 5 bases at V and 2 bases at J, with 12 bases between the two ends. Germline CDR1 MNHEY, CDR2 SVGAGI.

The DNA of the CDR3 is TGTGCCAGCAGCGCCGGGGGAGGGAAAACCGGGGAGCTGTTTTTT. It translates to CASSAGGGKTGELFF. This chain uses TRBV9 with TRBJ2-2, with 7 bases lining up with TRBD2. After removal of 3 bases from V and 5 bases from J, the junction contained 7 bases not matched to a gene. CDR1 and CDR2 (germline): SGDLS, YYNGEE. The CDR3 has 15 residues.

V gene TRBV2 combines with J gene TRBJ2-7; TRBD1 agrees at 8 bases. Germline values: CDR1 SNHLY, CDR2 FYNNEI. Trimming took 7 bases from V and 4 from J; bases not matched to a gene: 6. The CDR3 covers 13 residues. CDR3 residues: CASIGTGGYEQYF. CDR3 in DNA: TGTGCCAGCATAGGGACAGGAGGTTACGAGCAGTACTTC. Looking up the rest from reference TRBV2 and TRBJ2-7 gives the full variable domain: EPEVTQTPSHQVTQMGQEVILRCVPISNHLYFYWYRQILGQKVEFLVSFYNNEISEKSEIFDDQFSVERPDGSNFTLKIRSTKLEDSAMYFCASIGTGGYEQYFGPGTRLTVT.

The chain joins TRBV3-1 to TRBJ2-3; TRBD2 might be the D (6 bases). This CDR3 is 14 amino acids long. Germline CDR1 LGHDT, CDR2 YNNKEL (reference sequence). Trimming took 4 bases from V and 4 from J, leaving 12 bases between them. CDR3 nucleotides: TGTGCCAGCAGCCCCCGAGGAGGGCCAGATACGCAGTATTTT. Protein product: CASSPRGGPDTQYF.

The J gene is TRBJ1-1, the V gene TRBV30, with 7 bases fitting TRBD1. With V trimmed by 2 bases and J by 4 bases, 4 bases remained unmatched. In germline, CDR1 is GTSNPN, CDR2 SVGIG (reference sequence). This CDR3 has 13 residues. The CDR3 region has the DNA TGTGCCTGGAGTACAGGGGTGGGCACTGAAGCTTTCTTT. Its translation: CAWSTGVGTEAFF.